One sample yielded the 31 T cell receptor beta chains listed below, sequenced in a study of cytomegalovirus exposure and HLA in healthy donors. Primers for the PCR totalled 60 Vbeta and 13 Jbeta. Profiling relied on immunoSEQ multiplex PCR, and the TCRdb table lists in-frame clones only, not all of them. The top ten hold approximately 0.73% of the sample, which has 170,000 or so clones, around 80% seen once. What was sequenced was PBMCs. These receptors originate from a woman aged 40 to 55 in good health and CMV-seronegative.

The CDR3 sequence is CASSRGGGTGELFF. In nucleotides, the CDR3 is TGCGCCAGCAGCCGAGGGGGGGGTACCGGGGAGCTGTTTTTT. This chain connects TRBV5-1 to TRBJ2-2, with D possibly being TRBD2 (7 bases). The CDR3 loop spans 14 amino acids. Trimming stripped 4 bases from V and 5 bases from J, with 12 bases between. Germline CDR1 is SGHRS and CDR2 is YFSETQ.

The rearrangement joins TRBV5-4 to TRBJ2-2; 10 positions agree with TRBD2. Unmatched junction bases numbered 6, after V lost 4 bases and J lost 6 bases. Germline loops: CDR1 SGHNT, CDR2 YYREEE (reference sequence). This CDR3 has 15 amino acids. The CDR3 nucleotides read TGTGCCAGCAGCCCCAAGCGGGAGGGGGCCGGGGAGCTGTTTTTT. This translates into CASSPKREGAGELFF.

The chain employs TRBV7-2 and TRBJ1-2; D gene unclear. The CDR3 consists of 15 residues. Germline V CDR1 and CDR2: SGHTA, FQGNSA. V lost 1 base to trimming and J lost 4 bases, with 13 bases between them. CDR3 region: CASSLGAGGSYGYTF. The CDR3 DNA is TGTGCCAGCAGCTTAGGGGCAGGTGGATCCTATGGCTACACCTTC.

The rearrangement joins TRBV18 to TRBJ2-4; D is ambiguous. The CDR3 has 16 residues. Germline V gives CDR1 KGHSH, CDR2 LQKENI. The V end lost 2 bases, the J end lost 1 base, and 12 bases lay between the germline ends. Here the CDR3 reads CASSPISDAAKNIQYF. For the CDR3, the DNA is TGTGCCAGCTCACCAATTTCCGATGCGGCCAAAAACATTCAGTACTTC. Full variable domain (remainder filled in from reference TRBV18 and TRBJ2-4): NAGVMQNPRHLVRRRGQEARLRCSPMKGHSHVYWYRQLPEEGLKFMVYLQKENIIDESGMPKERFSAEFPKEGPSILRIQQVVRGDSAAYFCASSPISDAAKNIQYFGAGTRLSVL.

The chain has TRBV11-3 and TRBJ2-4; 9 bases fit TRBD1. The CDR3 is made up of 14 amino acids. V lost 0 bases, J lost 12 bases, and 6 bases stayed unmatched. From germline, CDR1 is SGHNT and CDR2 YENEEA. DNA for the CDR3: TGTGCCAGCAGCTTAGACTTCCCGGGACAGGGTCAGTACTTC. This translates into CASSLDFPGQGQYF.

The rearrangement links TRBV5-1 to TRBJ2-7, with 7 bases aligning to TRBD1. Germline CDR1 and CDR2: SGHRS and YFSETQ. The J segment lost 6 bases and the V segment lost 7 bases, leaving 16 bases of the junction unmatched. This CDR3 has 15 residues. This CDR3 is CASRNLQGEGGEQYF. The CDR3 DNA follows: TGCGCCAGCCGAAACCTCCAGGGGGAAGGCGGCGAGCAGTACTTC.

The V and J genes are TRBV19 and TRBJ1-1, with D perhaps matching TRBD1 (6 bases). This CDR3 has 14 amino acids. The V gene lost 3 bases and the J gene lost 4 bases, with 12 bases spanning the gap. Germline V gene sequence: CDR1 LNHDA, CDR2 SQIVND (reference sequence). The CDR3 region is CASSISRGATEAFF. Written as DNA, the CDR3 is TGTGCCAGTAGTATTAGCAGGGGTGCCACTGAAGCTTTCTTT.

The chain has TRBV5-1 and TRBJ2-7; 8 bases are a match to TRBD2. Germline V CDR1 and CDR2: SGHRS, YFSETQ. V was pared by 4 bases and J by 3 bases, with 6 bases of the junction left unmatched. The CDR3 is 14 amino acids. The CDR3 coding sequence is TGCGCCAGCAGCCGAACCGGGGGGGACTACGAGCAGTACTTC. Its protein product is CASSRTGGDYEQYF.

This rearrangement joins TRBV7-2 to TRBJ2-6; D is possibly TRBD2 (5 bases). Germline-derived CDR1 and CDR2 are SGHTA and FQGNSA. Between the trimmed V and J ends, which lost 2 bases and 4 bases, there was a span of 12 bases. This CDR3 comprises 16 residues. This CDR3 is CASSLSGRGGANVLTF. Written as DNA, the CDR3 is TGTGCCAGCAGCTTAAGTGGGAGAGGAGGGGCCAACGTCCTGACTTTC.

This chain uses TRBV5-1 with TRBJ1-4, with 9 bases fitting TRBD1. The CDR3 is made up of 17 amino acids. Germline trimming cut 0 bases from V and 2 bases from J; bases unmatched to any gene: 5. Looked up from germline, CDR1 is SGHRS and CDR2 is YFSETQ. The DNA for the CDR3 is TGCGCCAGCAGCTTGGAACCCGGGACAGGGACTAATGAAAAACTGTTTTTT. This sequence encodes CASSLEPGTGTNEKLFF.

This clone was seen a handful of times. The chain recombines TRBV6-5 with TRBJ2-2; 7 positions match TRBD2. The V gene's germline CDR1 is MNHEY and CDR2 SVGAGI. The CDR3 spans 15 residues. The ends lost 2 bases at V and 7 bases at J; junction bases unmatched: 7. CDR3 coding DNA: TGTGCCAGCAGTTACGGGAGGGCTATAGGCGGGGAGCTGTTTTTT. Its translation is CASSYGRAIGGELFF.

J is TRBJ2-7 and V is TRBV4-2; the match to TRBD1 covers 7 bases. The CDR3 totals 15 residues. The trim removed 1 base at V and 3 bases at J, leaving 6 bases unmatched. CDR1 and CDR2 from the germline V gene are LGHNA and YNFKEQ. The CDR3: CASSQVRDRDYEQYF. In DNA, the CDR3 is TGTGCCAGCAGCCAAGTCCGGGACAGAGACTACGAGCAGTACTTC.

The sample holds a few counts of this clone. The genes are TRBV19 and TRBJ1-3; D uncertain. V was clipped by 3 bases and J by 5 bases, with 8 bases between them. Germline lookup yields CDR1 LNHDA and CDR2 SQIVND (reference sequence). This CDR3 has 13 amino acids. CDR3 protein: CASSIPGRNTIYF. The CDR3 region has the DNA TGTGCCAGTAGTATCCCCGGGAGAAACACCATATATTTT.

The chain couples TRBV5-1 to TRBJ1-1; perhaps TRBD1 as D (5 bases). This CDR3 has 15 amino acids. V shed 5 bases and J shed 4 bases, with 18 bases lying between them. Germline CDR1 SGHRS, CDR2 YFSETQ. The CDR3 sequence: CASSRSGQGGTEAFF. The CDR3, as DNA: TGCGCCAGCAGTCGAAGCGGGCAGGGCGGCACTGAAGCTTTCTTT.

This rearrangement joins TRBV5-1 to TRBJ1-2, with TRBD1 identical over 8 bases. The J segment lost 4 bases and the V segment lost 0 bases, leaving 8 bases of the junction unmatched. The CDR3 runs 16 residues. Per the germline V gene, CDR1 is SGHRS and CDR2 is YFSETQ. As DNA, the CDR3 is TGCGCCAGCAGCTTGGGTGCCCGGGACAGGACCTATGGCTACACCTTC. This codes for CASSLGARDRTYGYTF.

The genes are TRBV4-3 and TRBJ1-4; D is unresolved. The CDR3 contains 14 residues. Germline V gives CDR1 LGHNA, CDR2 YSLEER. V gave up 2 bases and J gave up 5 bases, with 9 bases separating them. CDR3 DNA sequence: TGCGCCAGCAGCCAATTTGGCAGAAATGAAAAACTGTTTTTT. The encoded protein is CASSQFGRNEKLFF.

For the CDR3, the DNA is TGTGCCAGCAGCCAACTGGACAGGGGATTAGGGCCCTATGGCTACACCTTC. This encodes CASSQLDRGLGPYGYTF. The V and J genes are TRBV14 and TRBJ1-2, with 9 nucleotides matching TRBD1. The germline gives CDR1 SGHDN, CDR2 FVKESK. Trimming cost V 2 bases and J 4 bases; bases outside gene matches: 11. CDR3 length equals 17 residues.

The chain links TRBV7-9 to TRBJ2-7; D call uncertain. Germline V CDR1 and CDR2: SEHNR, FQNEAQ (reference sequence). The length of the CDR3 is 14 residues. Trimming left V 0 bases short and J 0 bases short, with 6 bases between. In DNA, the CDR3 is TGTGCCAGCAGCTTAGCACTATCCTCCTACGAGCAGTACTTC. Protein product: CASSLALSSYEQYF.

This clone was detected only a few times. V and J are TRBV7-2 and TRBJ2-5, with TRBD1 matching 11 bases. The CDR3 loop spans 15 amino acids. Germline V gives CDR1 SGHTA, CDR2 FQGNSA. The ends lost 5 bases at V and 5 bases at J; junction bases unmatched: 7. For the CDR3, the DNA is TGTGCCAGCAGCCTAGGGACAGGGGGACGGGAGACCCAGTACTTC. This sequence encodes CASSLGTGGRETQYF.

The chain is built from TRBV19 and TRBJ1-1; D not resolved. V lost 9 bases to trimming and J lost 4 bases, with 18 bases between them. This CDR3 has 14 residues. Per the germline V gene, CDR1 is LNHDA and CDR2 is SQIVND (reference sequence). CDR3 loop: CASNLRILGTEAFF. The CDR3 nucleotides read TGTGCCAGCAATTTGCGGATTTTAGGCACTGAAGCTTTCTTT.

The CDR3 nucleotides read TGTGCCAGCAGCGTTAGCGGGAGGGACAATGAGCAGTTCTTC. Protein product: CASSVSGRDNEQFF. V is TRBV9 and J is TRBJ2-1; 11 nucleotides line up with TRBD2. CDR3 length: 14 residues. V lost 2 bases to trimming and J lost 5 bases; unmatched junction nucleotides: 0. CDR1 and CDR2 (germline): SGDLS, YYNGEE. The variable domain in full, with the rest retrieved from reference TRBV9 and TRBJ2-1, is DSGVTQTPKHLITATGQRVTLRCSPRSGDLSVYWYQQSLDQGLQFLIQYYNGEERAKGNILERFSAQQFPDLHSELNLSSLELGDSALYFCASSVSGRDNEQFFGPGTRLTVL.

The V gene is TRBV9, the J gene TRBJ2-2, with unresolved D. The V gene lost 4 bases and the J gene lost 1 base, with 8 bases spanning the gap. In germline, CDR1 is SGDLS, CDR2 YYNGEE. The CDR3 is made up of 14 amino acids. In DNA, the CDR3 is TGTGCCAGCAGCTTCCTACTGAACACCGGGGAGCTGTTTTTT. This translates into CASSFLLNTGELFF.

The chain recombines TRBV28 with TRBJ2-5; TRBD2 is a possible D gene (5 bases). The CDR3 is 15 amino acids. The V gene lost 2 bases and the J gene lost 2 bases, with 12 bases spanning the gap. Germline-derived CDR1 and CDR2 are MDHEN and SYDVKM. This chain's CDR3 is CASSLGGALQETQYF. CDR3 coding DNA: TGTGCCAGCAGTTTAGGAGGTGCGTTACAAGAGACCCAGTACTTC.

The V and J genes are TRBV19 and TRBJ1-5, with D possibly TRBD1 on 5 matching bases. Germline V gives CDR1 LNHDA, CDR2 SQIVND (reference sequence). This CDR3 is built from 13 residues. V lost 2 bases, J lost 7 bases, and 9 bases lay in between. The CDR3 nucleotides read TGTGCCAGTAGTATACAGGAGGGGCAGCCCCAGCATTTT. It is translated as CASSIQEGQPQHF.

The genes are TRBV15 and TRBJ1-2; 9 bases match TRBD1. J gave up 5 bases and V 3 bases, and 10 bases lay outside the gene matches. Germline CDR1 and CDR2: LNHNV and YYDKDF (reference sequence). This CDR3 spans 16 amino acids. The CDR3 DNA is TGTGCCACCAGCAGGAGAACCGGGACAGGGAATTATGGCTACACCTTC. As protein: CATSRRTGTGNYGYTF.

In DNA form, the CDR3 reads TGTGCCAGCAGCTCAGGGGGGGAGACCCAGTACTTC. As protein: CASSSGGETQYF. The genes are TRBV7-2 and TRBJ2-5, with a weak D call TRBD1 (7 bases). The CDR3 runs to 12 residues. The V end was cut by 4 bases, the J end by 5 bases, with 8 bases between. CDR1 and CDR2 from the germline V gene are SGHTA and FQGNSA.

The V and J genes are TRBV19 and TRBJ1-1; D is undetermined. Trimming removed 8 bases at V and 7 bases at J, with 17 bases between. The CDR3 consists of 13 residues. Germline V gene data show CDR1 as LNHDA and CDR2 as SQIVND (reference sequence). CDR3 in amino acids: CASFRTAGSEAFF. CDR3 nucleotides: TGTGCCAGTTTCAGGACGGCGGGCAGTGAAGCTTTCTTT.

The chain couples TRBV4-1 to TRBJ2-3; 11 bases agree with TRBD2. CDR1 is MGHRA and CDR2 is YSYEKL in the germline V gene. The CDR3 extends over 17 amino acids. V lost 2 bases to trimming and J lost 2 bases; unmatched junction nucleotides: 6. CDR3 coding DNA: TGCGCCAGCAGCCAAAGTAGCGGGAGGGCCCTCACAGATACGCAGTATTTT. It yields the protein CASSQSSGRALTDTQYF.

The V call is TRBV6-5, the J call TRBJ2-2; possible D gene TRBD2, 6 bases. CDR1 is MNHEY and CDR2 is SVGAGI in the germline V gene. V lost 0 bases and J 2 bases, leaving 10 bases between the germline ends. The CDR3 sequence is 16 residues long. CDR3 loop: CASSYSDAGNTGELFF. In DNA form, the CDR3 reads TGTGCCAGCAGTTACTCTGACGCGGGAAACACCGGGGAGCTGTTTTTT.

The rearrangement joins TRBV28 to TRBJ2-3; 7 nucleotides match TRBD2. The CDR3 has 16 residues. V was pared by 4 bases and J by 3 bases, with 10 bases of the junction left unmatched. Looked up from germline, CDR1 is MDHEN and CDR2 is SYDVKM. The CDR3: CASSYGIPGGTDTQYF. CDR3 DNA: TGTGCCAGCAGTTACGGGATCCCGGGAGGAACAGATACGCAGTATTTT. The variable domain in full, completed from reference TRBV28 and TRBJ2-3, reads DVKVTQSSRYLVKRTGEKVFLECVQDMDHENMFWYRQDPGLGLRLIYFSYDVKMKEKGDIPEGYSVSREKKERFSLILESASTNQTSMYLCASSYGIPGGTDTQYFGPGTRLTVL.

The chain is built from TRBV6-6 and TRBJ1-5; maybe TRBD1 (6 bases). In germline, CDR1 is MNHNY, CDR2 SVGAGI (reference sequence). Trimming left V 0 bases short and J 5 bases short, with 14 bases between. The CDR3 is made up of 16 amino acids. The CDR3 sequence is CASSYSGQKTDQPQHF. CDR3 in DNA: TGTGCCAGCAGTTACTCAGGACAGAAGACTGATCAGCCCCAGCATTTT.